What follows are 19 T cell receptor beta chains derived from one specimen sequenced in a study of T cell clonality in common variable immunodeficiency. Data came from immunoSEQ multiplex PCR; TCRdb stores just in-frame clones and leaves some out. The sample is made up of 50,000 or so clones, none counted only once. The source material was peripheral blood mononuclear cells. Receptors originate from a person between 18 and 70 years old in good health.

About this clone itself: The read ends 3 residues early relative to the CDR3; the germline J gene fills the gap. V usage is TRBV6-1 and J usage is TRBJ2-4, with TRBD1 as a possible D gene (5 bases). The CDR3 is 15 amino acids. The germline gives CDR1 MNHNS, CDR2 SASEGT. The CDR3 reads CASSERLRTPIGQYF. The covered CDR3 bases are TGTGCCAGCAGTGAACGCCTCAGGACACCGATTGGT.

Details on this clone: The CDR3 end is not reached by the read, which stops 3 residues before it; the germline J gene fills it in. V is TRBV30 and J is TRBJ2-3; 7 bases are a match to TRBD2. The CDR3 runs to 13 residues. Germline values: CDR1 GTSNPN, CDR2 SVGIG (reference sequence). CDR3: CAWERGEQETQYF. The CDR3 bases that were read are TGTGCCTGGGAACGGGGGGAACAAGAGACG.

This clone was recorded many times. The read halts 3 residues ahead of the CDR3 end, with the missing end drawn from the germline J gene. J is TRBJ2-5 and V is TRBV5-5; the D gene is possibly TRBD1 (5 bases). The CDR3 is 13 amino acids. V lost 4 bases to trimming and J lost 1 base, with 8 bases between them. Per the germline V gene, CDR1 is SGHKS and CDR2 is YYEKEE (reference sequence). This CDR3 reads CASSRDSQETQYF. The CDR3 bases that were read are TGTGCCAGCAGCCGAGACAGCCAAGAGACC. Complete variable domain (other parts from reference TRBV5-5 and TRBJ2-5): DAGVTQSPTHLIKTRGQQVTLRCSPISGHKSVSWYQQVLGQGPQFIFQYYEKEERGRGNFPDRFSARQFPNYSSELNVNALLLGDSALYLCASSRDSQETQYFGPGTRLLVL.

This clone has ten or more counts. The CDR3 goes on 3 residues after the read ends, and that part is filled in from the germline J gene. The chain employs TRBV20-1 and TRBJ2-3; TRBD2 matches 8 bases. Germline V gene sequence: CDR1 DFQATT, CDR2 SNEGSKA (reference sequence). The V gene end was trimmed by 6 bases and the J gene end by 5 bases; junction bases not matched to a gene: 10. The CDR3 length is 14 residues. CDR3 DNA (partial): TGCAGTGCGGAAACGGGGGGGCTCCTAGATACG. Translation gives CSAETGGLLDT. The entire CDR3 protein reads CSAETGGLLDTQYF.

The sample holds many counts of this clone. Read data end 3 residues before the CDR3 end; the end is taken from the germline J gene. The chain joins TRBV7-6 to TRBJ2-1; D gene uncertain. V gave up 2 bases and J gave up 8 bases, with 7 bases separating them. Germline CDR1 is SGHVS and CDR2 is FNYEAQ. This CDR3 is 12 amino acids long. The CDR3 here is CASSLWAHEQFF. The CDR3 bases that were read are TGTGCCAGCAGCTTATGGGCGCATGAG.

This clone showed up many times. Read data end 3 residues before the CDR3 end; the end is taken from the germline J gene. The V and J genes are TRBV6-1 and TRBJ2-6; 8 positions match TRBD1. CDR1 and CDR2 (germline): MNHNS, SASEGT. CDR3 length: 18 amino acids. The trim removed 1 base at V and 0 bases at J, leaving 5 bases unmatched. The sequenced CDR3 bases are TGTGCCAGCAGTGAAGAGGGACAGGCTCACTCTGGGGCCAACGTC. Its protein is CASSEEGQAHSGANV. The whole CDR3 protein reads CASSEEGQAHSGANVLTF.

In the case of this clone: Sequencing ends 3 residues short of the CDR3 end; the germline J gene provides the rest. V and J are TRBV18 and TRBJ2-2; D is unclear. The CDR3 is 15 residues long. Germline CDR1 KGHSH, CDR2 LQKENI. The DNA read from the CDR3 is TGTGCCAGCTCACCTTTTTCCACAACTAATGAAAAG. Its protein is CASSPFSTTNEK. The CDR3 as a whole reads CASSPFSTTNEKLFF.

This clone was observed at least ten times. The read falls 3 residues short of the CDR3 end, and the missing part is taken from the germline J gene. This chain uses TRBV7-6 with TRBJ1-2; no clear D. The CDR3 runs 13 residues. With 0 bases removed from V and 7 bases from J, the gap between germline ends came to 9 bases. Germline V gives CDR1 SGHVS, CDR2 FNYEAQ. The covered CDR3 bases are TGTGCCAGCAGCTTAGCGCCCGAGGTTGGC. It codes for CASSLAPEVG. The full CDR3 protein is CASSLAPEVGYTF.

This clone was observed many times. This CDR3 is CASSQVSASGGTDTQYF. The sequenced part of the CDR3 DNA is TGTGCCAGCAGCCAAGTCTCGGCTAGCGGGGGTACAGATACG. The J gene is TRBJ2-3, the V gene TRBV4-2; 10 bases agree with TRBD2. With the read ending 3 residues before the CDR3 end, the germline J gene is used to fill in that end. J gave up 3 bases and V 1 base, and 7 bases lay outside the gene matches. CDR3 length: 17 amino acids. CDR1 and CDR2 from the germline V gene are LGHNA and YNFKEQ.

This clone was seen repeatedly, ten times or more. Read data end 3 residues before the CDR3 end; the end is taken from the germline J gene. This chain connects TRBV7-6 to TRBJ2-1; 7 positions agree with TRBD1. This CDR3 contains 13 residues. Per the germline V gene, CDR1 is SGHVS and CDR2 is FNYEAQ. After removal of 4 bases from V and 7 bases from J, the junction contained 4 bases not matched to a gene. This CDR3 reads CASSYRGLNEQFF. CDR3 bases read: TGTGCCAGCAGCTACAGGGGTCTGAATGAG.

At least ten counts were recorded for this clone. The CDR3 DNA, read in part, is TGCGCCAGCAGCCCTGGTGCGAGGGACAATGAG. Its translation is CASSPGARDNE. The entire CDR3 protein reads CASSPGARDNEQFF. The V gene is TRBV5-1, the J gene TRBJ2-1, with D perhaps matching TRBD2 (5 bases). Coverage ceases 3 residues before the CDR3 finishes, and the germline J gene fills in the end. The germline V and J ends were trimmed by 4 bases and 5 bases, with 13 bases remaining between them. The CDR3 covers 14 residues. In germline, CDR1 is SGHRS, CDR2 YFSETQ.

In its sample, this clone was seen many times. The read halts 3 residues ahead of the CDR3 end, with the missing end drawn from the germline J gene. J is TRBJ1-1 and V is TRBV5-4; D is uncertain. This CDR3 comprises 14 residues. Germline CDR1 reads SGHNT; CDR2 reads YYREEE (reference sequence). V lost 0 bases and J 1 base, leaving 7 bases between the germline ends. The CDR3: CASSLGQPNTEAFF. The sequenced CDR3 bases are TGTGCCAGCAGCTTGGGACAACCGAACACTGAA.

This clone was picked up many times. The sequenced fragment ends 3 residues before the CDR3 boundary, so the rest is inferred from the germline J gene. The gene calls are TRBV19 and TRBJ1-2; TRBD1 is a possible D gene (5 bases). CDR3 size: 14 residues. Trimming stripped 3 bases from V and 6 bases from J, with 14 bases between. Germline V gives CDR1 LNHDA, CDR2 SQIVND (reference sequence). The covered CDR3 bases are TGTGCCAGTAGTATTTTAGAAGGGGTGGATGGC. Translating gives CASSILEGVDG. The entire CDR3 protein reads CASSILEGVDGYTF.

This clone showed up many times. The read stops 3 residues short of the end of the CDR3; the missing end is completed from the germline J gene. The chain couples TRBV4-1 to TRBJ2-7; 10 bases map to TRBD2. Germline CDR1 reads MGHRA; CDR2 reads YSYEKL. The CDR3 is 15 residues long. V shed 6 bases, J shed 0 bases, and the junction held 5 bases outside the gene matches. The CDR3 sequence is CASRIGTSASYEQYF. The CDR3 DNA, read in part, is TGCGCCAGCAGAATAGGGACTAGCGCCTCCTACGAG.

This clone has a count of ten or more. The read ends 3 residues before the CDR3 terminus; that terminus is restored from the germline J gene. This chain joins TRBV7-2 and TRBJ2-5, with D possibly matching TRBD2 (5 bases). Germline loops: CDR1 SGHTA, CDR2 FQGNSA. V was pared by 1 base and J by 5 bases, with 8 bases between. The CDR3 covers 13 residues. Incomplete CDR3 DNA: TGTGCCAGCAGCTTAGGGCTAGCTGAGACC. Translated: CASSLGLAET. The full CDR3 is CASSLGLAETQYF.

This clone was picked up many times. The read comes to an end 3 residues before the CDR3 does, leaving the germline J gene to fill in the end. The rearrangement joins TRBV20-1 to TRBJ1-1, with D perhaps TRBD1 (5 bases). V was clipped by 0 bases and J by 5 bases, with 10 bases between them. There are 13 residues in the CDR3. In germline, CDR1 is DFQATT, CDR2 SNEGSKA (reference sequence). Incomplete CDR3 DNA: TGCAGTGCTAGAGATCGGGGGGAAACTGAA. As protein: CSARDRGETE. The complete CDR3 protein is CSARDRGETEAFF.

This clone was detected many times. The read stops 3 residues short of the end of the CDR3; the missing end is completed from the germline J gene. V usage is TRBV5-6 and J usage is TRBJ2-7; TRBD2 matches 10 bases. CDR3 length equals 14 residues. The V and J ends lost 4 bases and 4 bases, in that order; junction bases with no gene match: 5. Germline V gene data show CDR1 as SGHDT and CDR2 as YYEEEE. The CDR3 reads CASSGLAGAYEQYF. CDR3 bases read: TGTGCCAGCAGCGGGCTAGCGGGGGCGTACGAG.

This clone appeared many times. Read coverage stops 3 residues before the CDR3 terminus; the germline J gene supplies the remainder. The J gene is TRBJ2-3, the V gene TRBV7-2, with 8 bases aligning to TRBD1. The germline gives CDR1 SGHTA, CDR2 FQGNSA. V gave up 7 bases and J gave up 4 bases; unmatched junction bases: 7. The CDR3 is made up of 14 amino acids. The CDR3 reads CASTKDRVADTQYF. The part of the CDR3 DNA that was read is TGTGCCAGCACCAAGGACAGGGTCGCAGATACG.

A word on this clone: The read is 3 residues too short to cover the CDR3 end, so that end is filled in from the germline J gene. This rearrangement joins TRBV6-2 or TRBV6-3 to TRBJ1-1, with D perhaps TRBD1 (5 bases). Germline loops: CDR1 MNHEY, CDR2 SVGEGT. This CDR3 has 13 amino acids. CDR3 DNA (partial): TGTGCCAGCAGCCGTGTGGGGGGATACGAG. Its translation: CASSRVGGYE. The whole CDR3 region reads CASSRVGGYEAFF.